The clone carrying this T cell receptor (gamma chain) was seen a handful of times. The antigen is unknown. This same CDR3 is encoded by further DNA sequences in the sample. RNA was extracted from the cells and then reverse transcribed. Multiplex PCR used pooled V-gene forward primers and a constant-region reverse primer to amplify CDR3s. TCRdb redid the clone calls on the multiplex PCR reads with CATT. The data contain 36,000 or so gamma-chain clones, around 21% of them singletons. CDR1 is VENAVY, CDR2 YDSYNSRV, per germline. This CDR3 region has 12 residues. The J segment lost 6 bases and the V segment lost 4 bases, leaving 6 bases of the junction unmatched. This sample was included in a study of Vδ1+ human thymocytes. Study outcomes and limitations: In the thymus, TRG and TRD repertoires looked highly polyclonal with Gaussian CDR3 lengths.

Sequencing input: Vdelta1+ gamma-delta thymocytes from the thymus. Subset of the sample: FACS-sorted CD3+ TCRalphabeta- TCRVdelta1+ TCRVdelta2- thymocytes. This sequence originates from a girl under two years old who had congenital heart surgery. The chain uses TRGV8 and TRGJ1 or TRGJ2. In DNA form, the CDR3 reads TGTGCCACCTGGGACTACAGTTATAAGAAACTCTTT. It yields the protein CATWDYSYKKLF.